This record concerns one T cell receptor beta chain sequence. This sample was included in a study of blood T cell repertoires in COVID-19. Study summary: Both acute and convalescent COVID-19 samples were obtained from the United States, Italy and Spain. In each case, the material was cDNA or gDNA derived from T cells, B-cell-depleted T cells, or PBMCs.

How the authors handled the data: Using reference gene primer amplification, nucleated cell counts were estimated. The repertoire was sequenced with immunoSEQ multiplex PCR; TCRdb's copy has only in-frame clones and lacks some. V, J and clone size are those of that table, while D and trimming were read from the DNA. The table shows 200,000 to 250,000 clones, with roughly four fifths occurring only once. The sequence came from a woman in her late teens or twenties with acute or convalescent COVID-19. Material: peripheral blood.

Here the CDR3 DNA reads TGCAGCGTTACGTTGGGGTTCCCGGGGACTGAAGCTTTCTTT. Encoded protein: CSVTLGFPGTEAFF. The rearrangement links TRBV29-1 to TRBJ1-1; D remains ambiguous. Between the trimmed V and J ends, which lost 5 bases and 5 bases, there was a span of 18 bases. The CDR3 consists of 14 residues. Per germline, CDR1 SQVTM and CDR2 ANQGSEA. Full variable domain (missing parts from reference TRBV29-1 and TRBJ1-1): SAVISQKPSRDICQRGTSLTIQCQVDSQVTMMFWYRQQPGQSLTLIATANQGSEATYESGFVIDKFPISRPNLTFSTLTVSNMSPEDSSIYLCSVTLGFPGTEAFFGQGTRLTVV.